This entry concerns a single TCR beta chain. Its target antigen remains unknown. Within one base of it there is no much larger clone, and no base qualities were kept. Whole blood was collected in K2EDTA tubes by collaborating institutions according to the institutions' own protocols. Collaborator samples were shipped for TCRbeta analysis as frozen whole blood, isolated PBMCs, or DNA extracted from either sample type. CDR1 and CDR2 are drawn from the germline V gene: SGDLS, YYNGEE. After removal of 5 bases from V and 7 bases from J, the junction retains 8 bases not matched to a gene. Including the terminal cysteine and phenylalanine, the CDR3 comprises 15 residues. Here the CDR3 DNA is all that survives: 45 bases in frame from base 1. The data are from a study of blood T cell repertoires in COVID-19 (dated by TCRdb to about 2020). Describing the broader study: The collaborator samples originated in the United States, Italy and Spain and spanned the acute and convalescent phases of COVID-19. Where available, HLA class I and class II types were obtained from metadata supplied by the sample provider rather than from assay-based typing. Samples were obtained from the ongoing ImmuneRACE study (first 160 participants) and from over 1,000 subjects provided by 6 global collaborators. The repertoires were released in a freely available public database meant as a resource for research on the immune response to SARS-CoV-2. The prospective study material was composed of cDNA or gDNA derived from T cells, B-cell-depleted T cells, or PBMCs. The dataset comprised deeply sampled blood TCRbeta repertoires from subjects exposed to, actively infected with, or recovered from COVID-19. A de-identified subject ID, COVID-19 status, age in years and sex were almost always included in the sample metadata.

The immunoSEQ Assay, a bias-controlled multiplex PCR, was used to amplify TCRbeta CDR3 regions from genomic DNA. As for how the authors treated the data: The number of nucleated cells in each sample was estimated by amplification of reference gene primers within the assay. To quantify the absolute abundance of each unique TCRbeta CDR3 rearrangement, sequence reads were collapsed and filtered. Productive Simpson clonality was computed per sample as the square root of Simpson's diversity index over productive rearrangements. Imported from immuneACCESS, the table was reduced by TCRdb to in-frame sequences with V and J called. These copies leave out some clones; in studies compared against another copy, an unresolved V gene accounts for under half, and the cause of the remainder is not known. V and J calls plus clone size are reproduced from that table; the DNA served to infer D and trimming. Recorded for this sample are 81,000 or so clones; about 88% of them occurred a single time. 10% to 15% of the sample belongs to the ten largest clones.

Overall study outcomes, separate from this receptor: How much clinical and demographic metadata was included differed by source and by participant, and the metadata was provided uncurated.

Sequencing was carried out using peripheral blood. The sequence joins TRBV9 to TRBJ1-6; TRBD1 agrees with 8 junctional bases. The sequence came from a man between 65 and 85 years old with active or convalescent COVID-19. The CDR3 sequence is CASSPWTGLNSPLHF. The bases are TGTGCCAGCAGTCCTTGGACAGGGTTGAATTCACCCCTCCACTTT.